Below, 3 T cell receptor beta chains from the same sample are listed, as sequenced in a study of T cells in Graves' hyperthyroidism and ophthalmopathy. Amplified regions were TCR beta CDR3 sequences from RNA transcripts. Primed by the HTBI set, a first-round RT-PCR was run on the TCR CDR3. TCRdb analysed the multiplex PCR reads with MiXCR anew, one entry per CDR3 protein. Of roughly 710,000 distinct CDR3 sequences in the sample, 30% to 40% were seen once. The sequenced sample was blood. These receptors were obtained from a woman between 40 and 50 years old with Graves' hyperthyroidism.

The chain is built from TRBV20-1 and TRBJ2-3; D not resolved. CDR1 is DFQATT, CDR2 SNEGSKA, per germline (reference sequence). The V end lost 3 bases, the J end lost 0 bases, and 7 bases lay between the germline ends. The CDR3 consists of 13 residues. The CDR3 spells CSARDPSTDTQYF. In DNA, the CDR3 is TGCAGTGCTAGGGACCCGAGCACAGATACGCAGTATTTT.

Only a few counts were recorded for this clonotype. This chain joins TRBV24-1 and TRBJ2-3; no firm D call. Trimming pared 3 bases from V and 5 bases from J, leaving 5 bases between. The CDR3 extends over 12 amino acids. Germline CDR1 and CDR2: KGHDR and SFDVKD. The chain's CDR3 is CATSDVRDTQYF. CDR3 nucleotide sequence: TGTGCCACCAGTGATGTGCGAGATACGCAGTATTTT.

In this sample, this clonotype turned up a few times. The chain links TRBV6-5 to TRBJ1-2, with 7 nucleotides matching TRBD1. The CDR3 runs to 14 residues. Trimming took 6 bases from V and 8 from J; bases not matched to a gene: 12. Germline values: CDR1 MNHEY, CDR2 SVGAGI. As DNA, the CDR3 is TGTGCCAGCAGCCGAACCGACAGGGCCAGGGGCTACACCTTC. This codes for CASSRTDRARGYTF.